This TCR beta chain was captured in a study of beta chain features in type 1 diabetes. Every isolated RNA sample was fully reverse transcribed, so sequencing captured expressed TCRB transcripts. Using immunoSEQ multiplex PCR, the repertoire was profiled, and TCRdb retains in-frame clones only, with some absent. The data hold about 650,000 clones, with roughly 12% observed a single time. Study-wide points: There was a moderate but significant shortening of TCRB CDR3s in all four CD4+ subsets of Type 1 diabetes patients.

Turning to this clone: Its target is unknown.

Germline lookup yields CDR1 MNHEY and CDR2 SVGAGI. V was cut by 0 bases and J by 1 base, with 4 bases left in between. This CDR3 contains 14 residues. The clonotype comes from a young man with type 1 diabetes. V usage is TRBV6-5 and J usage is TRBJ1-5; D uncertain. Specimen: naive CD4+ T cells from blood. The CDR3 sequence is CASSYSRSNQPQHF. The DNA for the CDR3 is TGTGCCAGCAGTTACTCGAGGAGCAATCAGCCCCAGCATTTT.